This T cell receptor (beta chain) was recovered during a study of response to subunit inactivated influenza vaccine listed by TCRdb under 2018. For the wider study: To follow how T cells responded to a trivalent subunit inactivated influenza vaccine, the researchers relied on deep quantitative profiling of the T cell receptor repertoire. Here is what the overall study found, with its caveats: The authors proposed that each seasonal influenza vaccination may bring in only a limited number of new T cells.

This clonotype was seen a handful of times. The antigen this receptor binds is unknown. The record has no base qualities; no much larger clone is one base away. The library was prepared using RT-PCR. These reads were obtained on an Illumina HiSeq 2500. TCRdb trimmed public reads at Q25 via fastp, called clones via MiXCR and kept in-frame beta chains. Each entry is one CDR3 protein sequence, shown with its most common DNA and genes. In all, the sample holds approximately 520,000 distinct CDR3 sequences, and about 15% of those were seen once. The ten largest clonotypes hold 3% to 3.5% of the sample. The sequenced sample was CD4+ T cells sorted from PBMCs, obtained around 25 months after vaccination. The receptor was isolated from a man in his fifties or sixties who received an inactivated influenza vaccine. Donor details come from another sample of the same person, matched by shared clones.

The CDR3 sequence is CASSPVSASVGELFF. The nucleotide sequence is TGCGCCAGCAGCCCCGTCTCGGCTAGCGTCGGGGAGCTGTTTTTT. This receptor chain uses TRBV4-1 and TRBJ2-2; tentative D gene TRBD2, with 6 bases matching. CDR1 and CDR2 were assigned from the germline V gene as MGHRA and YSYEKL. The CDR3 contains 15 residues, cysteine and phenylalanine counted. Only the CDR3 DNA is retained, 45 bases long and in frame from the first base. V sheds 4 bases and J sheds 7 bases, leaving 16 bases between their ends.